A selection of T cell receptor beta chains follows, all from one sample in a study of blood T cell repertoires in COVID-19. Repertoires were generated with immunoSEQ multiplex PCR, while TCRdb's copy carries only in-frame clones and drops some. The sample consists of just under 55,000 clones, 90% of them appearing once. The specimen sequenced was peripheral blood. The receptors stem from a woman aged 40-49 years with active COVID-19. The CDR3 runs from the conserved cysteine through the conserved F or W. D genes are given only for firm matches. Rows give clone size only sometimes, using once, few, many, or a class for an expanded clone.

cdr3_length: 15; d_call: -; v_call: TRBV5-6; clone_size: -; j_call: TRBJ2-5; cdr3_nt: TGTGCCAGCAGCTTGTGGGGGCCAGGGCAAGAGACCCAGTACTTC; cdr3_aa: CASSLWGPGQETQYF
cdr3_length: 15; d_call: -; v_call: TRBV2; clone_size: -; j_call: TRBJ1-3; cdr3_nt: TGTGCCAGCAGTGTGGGGGGGAGCTCTGGAAACACCATATATTTT; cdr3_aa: CASSVGGSSGNTIYF
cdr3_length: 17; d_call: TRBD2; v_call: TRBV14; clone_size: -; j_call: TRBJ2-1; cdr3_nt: TGTGCCAGCAGCCATCCTAGCGGGGGGGCGGCCTACAATGAGCAGTTCTTC; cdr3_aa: CASSHPSGGAAYNEQFF
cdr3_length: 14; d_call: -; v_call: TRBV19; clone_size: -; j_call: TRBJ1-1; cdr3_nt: TGTGCCAGTAGTATAGGAGGCAGCCACACTGAAGCTTTCTTT; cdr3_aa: CASSIGGSHTEAFF
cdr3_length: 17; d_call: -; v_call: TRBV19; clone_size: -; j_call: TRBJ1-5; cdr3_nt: TGTGCCAGTAGGGGTACTACGCCGACAGCCTTCAATCAGCCCCAGCATTTT; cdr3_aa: CASRGTTPTAFNQPQHF
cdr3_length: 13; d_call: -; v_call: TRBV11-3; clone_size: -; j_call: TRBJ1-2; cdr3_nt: TGTGCCAGCAGCTCTCCCCGACATTATGGCTACACCTTC; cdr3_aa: CASSSPRHYGYTF
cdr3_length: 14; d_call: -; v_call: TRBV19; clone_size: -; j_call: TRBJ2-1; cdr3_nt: TGTGCCAGTACTCTAGGCGGGCTAGGAGGTGAGCAGTTCTTC; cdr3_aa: CASTLGGLGGEQFF
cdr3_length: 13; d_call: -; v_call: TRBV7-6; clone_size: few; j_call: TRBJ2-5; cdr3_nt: TGTGCCAGCAGCCAGGGGCCCGAAGAGACCCAGTACTTC; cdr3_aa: CASSQGPEETQYF
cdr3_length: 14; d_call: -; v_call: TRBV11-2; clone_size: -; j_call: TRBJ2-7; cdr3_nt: TGTGCCAGCAGCCGCCAGGCAGGGGCCTACGAGCAGTACTTC; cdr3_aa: CASSRQAGAYEQYF
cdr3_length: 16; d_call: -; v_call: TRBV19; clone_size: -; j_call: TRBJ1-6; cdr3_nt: TGTGCCAGTAGTATACAAATCGACAGACTGGTTTCACCCCTCCACTTT; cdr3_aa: CASSIQIDRLVSPLHF
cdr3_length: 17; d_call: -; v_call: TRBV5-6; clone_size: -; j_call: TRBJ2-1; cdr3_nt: TGTGCCAGCAGCAGATACTCCGGGACACCGGTCTACAATGAGCAGTTCTTC; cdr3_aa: CASSRYSGTPVYNEQFF
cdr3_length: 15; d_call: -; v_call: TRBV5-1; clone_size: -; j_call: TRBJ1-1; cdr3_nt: TGCGCCAGCAGCTTACAAACAGGGCGAATCACTGAAGCTTTCTTT; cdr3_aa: CASSLQTGRITEAFF
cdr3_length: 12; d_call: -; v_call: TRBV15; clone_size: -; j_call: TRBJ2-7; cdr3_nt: TGTGCCACCAGCGGTGACAGCTACGAGCAGTACTTC; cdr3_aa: CATSGDSYEQYF
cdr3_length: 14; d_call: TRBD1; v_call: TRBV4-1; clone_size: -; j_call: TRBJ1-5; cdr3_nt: TGCGCCAGCAGTCATCAGGGGGCGGCTCAGCCCCAGCATTTT; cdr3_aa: CASSHQGAAQPQHF
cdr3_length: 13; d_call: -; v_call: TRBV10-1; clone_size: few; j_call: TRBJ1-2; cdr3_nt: TGCGCCAGCAGTGAGTCTACAGGGATGGGCTACACCTTC; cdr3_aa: CASSESTGMGYTF
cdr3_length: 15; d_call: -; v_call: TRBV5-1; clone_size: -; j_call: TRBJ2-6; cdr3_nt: TGCGCCAGCAGCTCAGGGTTGACTGGGGCCAACGTCCTGACTTTC; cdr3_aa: CASSSGLTGANVLTF
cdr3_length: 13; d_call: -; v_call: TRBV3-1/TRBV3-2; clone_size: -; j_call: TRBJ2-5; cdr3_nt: TGTGCCAGCAGCCAAGATGATGGGCAGACCCAGTACTTC; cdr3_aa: CASSQDDGQTQYF
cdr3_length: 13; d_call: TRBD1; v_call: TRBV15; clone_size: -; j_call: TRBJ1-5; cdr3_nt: TGTGCCACCAGCAGGGACAGGGGAGGCCCCCAGCATTTT; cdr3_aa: CATSRDRGGPQHF
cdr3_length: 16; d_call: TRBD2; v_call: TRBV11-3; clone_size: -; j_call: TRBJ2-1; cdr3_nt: TGTGCCAGCAGCCCTGGGGGAGCGGGGGTTTTAGATGAGCAGTTCTTC; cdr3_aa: CASSPGGAGVLDEQFF
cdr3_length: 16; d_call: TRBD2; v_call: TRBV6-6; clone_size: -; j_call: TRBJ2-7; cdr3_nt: TGTGCCAGCAGATCGGCTTTAGCGGGGGGGACCTACGAGCAGTACTTC; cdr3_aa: CASRSALAGGTYEQYF
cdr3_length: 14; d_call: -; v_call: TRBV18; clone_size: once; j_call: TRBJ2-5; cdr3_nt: TGTGCCAGCTCACCTCGGACAGACCAAGAGACCCAGTACTTC; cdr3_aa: CASSPRTDQETQYF
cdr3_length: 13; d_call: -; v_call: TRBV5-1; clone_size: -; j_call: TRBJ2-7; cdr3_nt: TGCGCCAGCAGTCGGGACACGACCTACGAGCAGTACTTC; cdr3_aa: CASSRDTTYEQYF
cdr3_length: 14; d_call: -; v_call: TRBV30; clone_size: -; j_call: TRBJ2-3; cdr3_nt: TGTGCCTGGAGTGGCGGGGCCTACACAGATACGCAGTATTTT; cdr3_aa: CAWSGGAYTDTQYF
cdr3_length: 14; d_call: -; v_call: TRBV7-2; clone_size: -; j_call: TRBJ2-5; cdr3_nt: TGTGCCAGCAGCTTTCAACAGGGAGAAGAAACCCAGTACTTC; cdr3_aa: CASSFQQGEETQYF
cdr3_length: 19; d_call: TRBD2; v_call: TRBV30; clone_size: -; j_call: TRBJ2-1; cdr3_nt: TGTGCCTGGAGTTCCGGACTAGCGGGGGCCCCACGAGGAGTCAATGAGCAGTTCTTC; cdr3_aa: CAWSSGLAGAPRGVNEQFF
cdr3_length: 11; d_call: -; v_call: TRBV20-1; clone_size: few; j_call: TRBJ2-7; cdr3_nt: TGCAGTGCTAGAGCCACCTACGAGCAGTACTTC; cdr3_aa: CSARATYEQYF
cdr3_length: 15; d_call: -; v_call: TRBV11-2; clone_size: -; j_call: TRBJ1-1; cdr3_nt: TGTGCCAGCAGCTTAATTGGGGGGATGAACACTGAAGCTTTCTTT; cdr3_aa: CASSLIGGMNTEAFF
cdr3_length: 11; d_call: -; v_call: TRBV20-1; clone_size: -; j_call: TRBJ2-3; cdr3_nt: TGCAGTGCTAGAGTCGGTACAGCGCAGTATTTT; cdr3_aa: CSARVGTAQYF
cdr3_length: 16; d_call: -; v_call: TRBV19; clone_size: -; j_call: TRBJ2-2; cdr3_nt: TGTGCCAGTAGTATCCCCGGACTGGGTACCACCGGGGAGCTGTTTTTT; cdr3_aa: CASSIPGLGTTGELFF
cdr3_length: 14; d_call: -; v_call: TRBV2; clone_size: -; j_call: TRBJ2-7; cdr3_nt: TGTGCCAGCAGTGTTGCAGGGTTAAGCTACGAGCAGTACTTC; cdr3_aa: CASSVAGLSYEQYF
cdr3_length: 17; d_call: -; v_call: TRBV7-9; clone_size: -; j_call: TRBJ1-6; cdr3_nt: TGTGCCAGCAGCTTAGGGACAGCCTTCTCCTATAATTCACCCCTCCACTTT; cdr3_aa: CASSLGTAFSYNSPLHF
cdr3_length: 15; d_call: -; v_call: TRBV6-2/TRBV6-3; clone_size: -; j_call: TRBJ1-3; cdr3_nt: TGTGCCAGCAGTTACCAACGACTCTCTGGAAACACCATATATTTT; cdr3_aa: CASSYQRLSGNTIYF
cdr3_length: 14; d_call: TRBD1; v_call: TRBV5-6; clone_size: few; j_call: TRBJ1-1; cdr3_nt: TGTGCCAGCAGCCGGGGGACAGGGGGAGCTGAAGCTTTCTTT; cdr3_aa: CASSRGTGGAEAFF
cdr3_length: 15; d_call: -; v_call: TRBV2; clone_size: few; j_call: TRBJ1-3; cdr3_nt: TGTGCCAGCAGAAAAACAGGGACAACAGGAAACACCATATATTTT; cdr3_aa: CASRKTGTTGNTIYF
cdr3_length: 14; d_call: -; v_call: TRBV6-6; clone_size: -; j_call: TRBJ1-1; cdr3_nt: TGTGCCAGTTATACGGCGGGAATCGACACTGAAGCTTTCTTT; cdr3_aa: CASYTAGIDTEAFF
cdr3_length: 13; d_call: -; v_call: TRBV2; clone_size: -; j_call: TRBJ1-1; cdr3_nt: TGTGCCAGCAGTGACACAGTGTCCACTGAAGCTTTCTTT; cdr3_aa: CASSDTVSTEAFF
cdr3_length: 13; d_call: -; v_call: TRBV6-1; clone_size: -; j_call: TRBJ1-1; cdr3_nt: TGTGCCAGCAGTGAAACAGGAGATACTGAAGCTTTCTTT; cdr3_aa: CASSETGDTEAFF
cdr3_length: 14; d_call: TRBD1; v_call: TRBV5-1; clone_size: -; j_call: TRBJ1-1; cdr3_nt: TGCGCCAGCAGCACGGGACAGGGCCGACCCGAAGCTTTCTTT; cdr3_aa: CASSTGQGRPEAFF
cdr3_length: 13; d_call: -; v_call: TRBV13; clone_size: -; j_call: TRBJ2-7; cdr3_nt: TGTGCCAGCAGCCAGAGAGGGAGAGACGAGCAGTACTTC; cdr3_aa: CASSQRGRDEQYF
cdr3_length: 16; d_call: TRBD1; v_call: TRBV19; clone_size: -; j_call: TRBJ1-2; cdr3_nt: TGTGCCAGTAGCTCATTGGGGGACAGGGGTGTCTATGGCTACACCTTC; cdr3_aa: CASSSLGDRGVYGYTF
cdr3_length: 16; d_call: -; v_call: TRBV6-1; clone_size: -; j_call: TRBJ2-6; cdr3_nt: TGTGCCAGCAGTGAGGTCAGGGCAAGTGGGGCCAACGTCCTGACTTTC; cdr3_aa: CASSEVRASGANVLTF
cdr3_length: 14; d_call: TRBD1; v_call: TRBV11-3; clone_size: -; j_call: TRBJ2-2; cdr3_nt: TGTGCCAGCAGCCCGAGACAGGGAGCCGGGGAGCTGTTTTTT; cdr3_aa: CASSPRQGAGELFF
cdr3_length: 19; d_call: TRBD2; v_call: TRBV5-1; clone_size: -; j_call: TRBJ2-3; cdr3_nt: TGCGCCAGCAGCTTGGCATCCTCGGGCAGGTTAGCGGGGACGTATACGCAGTATTTT; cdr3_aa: CASSLASSGRLAGTYTQYF
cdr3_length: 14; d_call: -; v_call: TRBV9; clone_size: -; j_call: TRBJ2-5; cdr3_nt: TGTGCCAGCAGCCCAGACAGGTTCCAAGAGACCCAGTACTTC; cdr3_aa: CASSPDRFQETQYF
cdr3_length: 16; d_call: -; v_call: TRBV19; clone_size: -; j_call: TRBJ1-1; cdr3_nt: TGTGCCAGTAGTTCGCCGGGACACCCTTATGAGGCTGAAGCTTTCTTT; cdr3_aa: CASSSPGHPYEAEAFF
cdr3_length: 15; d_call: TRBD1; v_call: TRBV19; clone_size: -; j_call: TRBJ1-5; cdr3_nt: TGTGCCAGTAGTATTAACAGGGGGAACAATCAGCCCCAGCATTTT; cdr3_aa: CASSINRGNNQPQHF
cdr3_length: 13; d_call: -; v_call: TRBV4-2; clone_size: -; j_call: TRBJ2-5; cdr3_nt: TGTGCCAGCAGCCAACCCCCAGGGGAGACCCAGTACTTC; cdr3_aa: CASSQPPGETQYF
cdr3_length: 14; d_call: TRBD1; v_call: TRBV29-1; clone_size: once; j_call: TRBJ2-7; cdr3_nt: TGCAGCGTTGCTGTGGGGACAGGGCGCGACGAGCAGTACTTC; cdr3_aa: CSVAVGTGRDEQYF
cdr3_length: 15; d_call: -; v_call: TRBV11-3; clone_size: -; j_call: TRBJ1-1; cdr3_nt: TGTGCCAGCAGCTTAGTAGAGGGCGCATGGACTGAAGCTTTCTTT; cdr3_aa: CASSLVEGAWTEAFF
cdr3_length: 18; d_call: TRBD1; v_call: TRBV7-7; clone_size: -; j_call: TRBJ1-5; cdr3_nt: TGTGCTAGCAGCTTTGGGACAGGGGAGGGTTCGGGCAATCAGCCCCAGCATTTT; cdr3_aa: CASSFGTGEGSGNQPQHF
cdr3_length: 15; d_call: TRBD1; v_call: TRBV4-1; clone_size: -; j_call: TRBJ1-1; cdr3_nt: TGCGCCAGCAGCCAAGCCGGGACAGTGAACACTGAAGCTTTCTTT; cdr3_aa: CASSQAGTVNTEAFF
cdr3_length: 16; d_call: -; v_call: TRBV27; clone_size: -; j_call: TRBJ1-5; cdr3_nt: TGTGCCAGCAGCCGCCTCGGACAATATAGCAATCAGCCCCAGCATTTT; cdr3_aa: CASSRLGQYSNQPQHF
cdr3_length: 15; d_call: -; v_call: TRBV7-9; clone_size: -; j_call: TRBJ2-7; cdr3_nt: TGTGCCAGCAGCTCTGGCGGTAGCCGATACTACGAGCAGTACTTC; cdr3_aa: CASSSGGSRYYEQYF
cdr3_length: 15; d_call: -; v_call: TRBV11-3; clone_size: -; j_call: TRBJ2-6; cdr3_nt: TGTGCCAGCACCGTTAGGGGGTCTGGGGCCAACGTCCTGACTTTC; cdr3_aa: CASTVRGSGANVLTF
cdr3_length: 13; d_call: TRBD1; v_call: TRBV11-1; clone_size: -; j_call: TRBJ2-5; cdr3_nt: TGTGCCAGCAGCTTAGCGTCTGGGACAGGGCCGTACTTC; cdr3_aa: CASSLASGTGPYF
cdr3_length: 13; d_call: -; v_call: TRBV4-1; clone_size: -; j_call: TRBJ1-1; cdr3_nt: TGCGCCAGCAGCCACGGGGGGAACACTGAAGCTTTCTTT; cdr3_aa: CASSHGGNTEAFF
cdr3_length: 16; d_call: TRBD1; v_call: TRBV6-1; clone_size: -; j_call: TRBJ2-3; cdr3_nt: TGTGCCAGCAGTGAAGAAGGGGGCCTAGCTCAAGATACGCAGTATTTT; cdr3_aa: CASSEEGGLAQDTQYF